The present T cell receptor beta chain was sequenced within a study of T cell repertoires in cytomegalovirus infection. Study background: In public TCR beta signatures, there were indications of both CMV infection and matching HLA type.

TCRdb recomputed calls from the reads with MiXCR, one row per CDR3 protein. Of 200,000 to 300,000 distinct CDR3 sequences in the sample, approximately 15% were seen once. The study's findings and limits: In two of eight donors, the top clonotype was HLA-C-restricted CMV-specific. The cumulative frequency of public TCR beta families identified carriers of CMV plus the relevant HLA.

V shed 2 bases and J shed 8 bases, with 12 bases lying between them. Germline V gene data show CDR1 as MDHEN and CDR2 as SYDVKM. The CDR3 sequence is 14 residues long. Comment on this clonotype: What it recognizes is unknown.

This sequence originates from a human donor in good health (CMV status not recorded). Some clones in this sample may be carry-over from other donors' samples. Sample: PBMCs. The chain is built from TRBV28 and TRBJ2-2; D is unclear. The DNA of the CDR3 is TGTGCCAGCAGTTTAAGGGTCCTCTCGGGGGAGCTGTTTTTT. Encoded protein: CASSLRVLSGELFF.